In this sample, the clone carrying this T cell receptor beta chain turned up many times. CDR1 and CDR2 from the germline V gene are SGHVS and FNYEAQ. Germline trimming cut 4 bases from V and 6 bases from J; bases unmatched to any gene: 4. The CDR3 covers 13 residues. This record belongs to a study of T-cell reconstitution after alpha-beta-depleted transplantation in children. Unique molecular identifiers were incorporated when the TCRbeta library was constructed. From the PCR reads, TCRdb called clonotypes with MiXCR, one entry per CDR3 protein. The sample lists over 550,000 distinct CDR3 sequences, roughly 10% occurring once.

The receptor comes from a human donor who donated a stem cell graft to a child with acute myeloid leukemia. The sequencing used PBMCs from the stem cell graft donor, collected from the stem cell graft. The rearrangement joins TRBV7-6 to TRBJ2-3; 7 bases match TRBD2. CDR3 residues: CASSYYGGDTQYF. The CDR3 DNA reads TGTGCCAGCAGCTACTACGGGGGGGATACGCAGTATTTT.